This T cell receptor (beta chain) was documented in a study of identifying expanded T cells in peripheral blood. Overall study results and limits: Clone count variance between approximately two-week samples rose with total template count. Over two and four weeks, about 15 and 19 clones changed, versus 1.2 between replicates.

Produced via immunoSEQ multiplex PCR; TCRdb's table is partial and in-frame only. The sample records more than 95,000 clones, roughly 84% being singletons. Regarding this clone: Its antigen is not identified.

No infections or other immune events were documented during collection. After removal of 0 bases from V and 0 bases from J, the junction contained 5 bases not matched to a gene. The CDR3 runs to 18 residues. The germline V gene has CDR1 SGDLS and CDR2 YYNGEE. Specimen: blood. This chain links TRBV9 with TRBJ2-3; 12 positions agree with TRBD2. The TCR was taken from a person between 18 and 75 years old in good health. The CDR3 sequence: CASSVATSGGISTDTQYF. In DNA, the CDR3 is TGTGCCAGCAGCGTAGCCACTAGCGGGGGGATTAGCACAGATACGCAGTATTTT.